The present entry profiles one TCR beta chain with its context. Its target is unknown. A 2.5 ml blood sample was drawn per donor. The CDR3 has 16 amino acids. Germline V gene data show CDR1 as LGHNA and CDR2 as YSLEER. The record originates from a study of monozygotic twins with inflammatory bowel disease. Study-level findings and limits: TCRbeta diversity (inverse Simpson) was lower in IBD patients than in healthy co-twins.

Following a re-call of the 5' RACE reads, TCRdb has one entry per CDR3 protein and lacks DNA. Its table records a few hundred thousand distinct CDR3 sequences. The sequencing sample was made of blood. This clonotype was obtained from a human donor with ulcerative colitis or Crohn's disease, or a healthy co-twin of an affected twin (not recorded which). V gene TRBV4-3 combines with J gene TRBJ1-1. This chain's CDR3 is CASSQDAGGMNTEAFF.